This entry concerns a single TCR beta chain. Its antigen is not known. Profiled with immunoSEQ multiplex PCR; TCRdb holds only in-frame clones, not every one. Found here are 200,000 to 250,000 clones, approximately 87% of them singletons; the top ten hold about 2.5%. These data originate in a study of cytomegalovirus exposure and HLA in healthy donors. Study results and caveats: Across donors, most TCRs were seen rarely, yet some public ones were widespread.

With 3 bases removed from V and 0 bases from J, the gap between germline ends came to 5 bases. This CDR3 spans 12 amino acids. Germline values: CDR1 SQVTM, CDR2 ANQGSEA. Sequencing was done on a sample of PBMCs. The TCR was taken from a man aged 18-30 years in good health and CMV-seronegative. The chain combines TRBV29-1 with TRBJ1-1, with D unclear. CDR3 sequence reads: CSVDSVNTEAFF. CDR3 nucleotides: TGCAGCGTTGATTCAGTGAACACTGAAGCTTTCTTT.